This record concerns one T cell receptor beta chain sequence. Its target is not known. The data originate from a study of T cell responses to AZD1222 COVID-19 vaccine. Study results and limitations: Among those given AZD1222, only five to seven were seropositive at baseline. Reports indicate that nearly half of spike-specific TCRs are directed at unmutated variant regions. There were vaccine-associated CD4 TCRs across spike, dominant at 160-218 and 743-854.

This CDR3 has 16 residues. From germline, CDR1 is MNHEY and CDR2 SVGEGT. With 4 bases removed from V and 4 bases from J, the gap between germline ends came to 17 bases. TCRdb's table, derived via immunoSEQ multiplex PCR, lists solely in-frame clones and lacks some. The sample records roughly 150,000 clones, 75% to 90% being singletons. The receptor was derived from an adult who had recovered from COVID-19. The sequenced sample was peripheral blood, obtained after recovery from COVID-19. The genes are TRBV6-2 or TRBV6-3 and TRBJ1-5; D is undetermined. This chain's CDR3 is CASSWVPQRRNQPQHF. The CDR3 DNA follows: TGTGCCAGCAGTTGGGTCCCCCAAAGACGGAATCAGCCCCAGCATTTT.